The 14 T cell receptor beta chains in this list originate from one sample, sequenced in a study of a mutant IDH1 vaccine in newly diagnosed glioma (dated by TCRdb to the early 2020s). The library was generated by the immunoSEQ multiplex PCR assay. TCRdb stores this immuneACCESS table with in-frame sequences only. Part of the clones is absent; in the studies checked, under half of the shortfall reflects unresolved V genes, and no reason is known for the rest. Within this sample are some 60,000 clones, with roughly 81% of them counted one time only. In total, the top ten clones hold 5.4% of the sample. No antigen has been assigned to these receptors. What the time point label conveys for this sample: week 35, safety follow-up. Every vaccine dose consisted of 300 ug of a 20-mer mutant IDH1 peptide in Montanide, administered subcutaneously together with topical imiquimod. The source material was PBMCs, sampled from a glioma patient whose treatment included an IDH1 peptide vaccine. The receptors originated from a man aged 35-49 years with glioma.

The V gene is TRBV19, the J gene TRBJ2-7, with a possible D match to TRBD2 (6 bases). Trimming cost V 5 bases and J 5 bases, with 16 bases left between them. Germline CDR1 and CDR2: LNHDA and SQIVND (reference sequence). This CDR3 has 14 residues. This CDR3 is CASSQRAVGNEQYF. Written as DNA, the CDR3 is TGTGCCAGTAGTCAGCGGGCGGTCGGCAACGAGCAGTACTTC.

The V call is TRBV9, the J call TRBJ2-7, with D possibly matching TRBD2 (6 bases). The CDR3 loop spans 14 amino acids. Germline-derived CDR1 and CDR2 are SGDLS and YYNGEE. Trimming cost V 1 base and J 6 bases, with 14 bases left between them. In DNA form, the CDR3 reads TGTGCCAGCAGCGTAATCGGGAGTGGTGGCGAGCAGTACTTC. Amino acid sequence: CASSVIGSGGEQYF. Complete variable domain (other parts from reference TRBV9 and TRBJ2-7): DSGVTQTPKHLITATGQRVTLRCSPRSGDLSVYWYQQSLDQGLQFLIQYYNGEERAKGNILERFSAQQFPDLHSELNLSSLELGDSALYFCASSVIGSGGEQYFGPGTRLTVT.

This clone appeared a few times. The chain combines TRBV30 with TRBJ1-1; D remains unclear. V was pared by 0 bases and J by 5 bases, with 13 bases between. CDR3 length equals 14 residues. Germline CDR1 is GTSNPN and CDR2 is SVGIG (reference sequence). CDR3 sequence: CAWSVLGRETEAFF. The CDR3 coding sequence is TGTGCCTGGAGTGTACTGGGGAGGGAAACTGAAGCTTTCTTT.

This chain connects TRBV5-6 to TRBJ2-1; 9 positions match TRBD2. Looked up from germline, CDR1 is SGHDT and CDR2 is YYEEEE. V lost 0 bases to trimming and J lost 5 bases; unmatched junction nucleotides: 6. This CDR3 is 16 amino acids long. CDR3 nucleotide sequence: TGTGCCAGCAGCTTGGTGTTCCTAGCGGGGAACAATGAGCAGTTCTTC. Translated: CASSLVFLAGNNEQFF. Together with reference TRBV5-6 and TRBJ2-1, the CDR3 gives the full variable domain: DAGVTQSPTHLIKTRGQQVTLRCSPKSGHDTVSWYQQALGQGPQFIFQYYEEEERQRGNFPDRFSGHQFPNYSSELNVNALLLGDSALYLCASSLVFLAGNNEQFFGPGTRLTVL.

CDR3 sequence (DNA): TGTGCCAGCAGTGTCTGGCCGAACACTGAAGCTTTCTTT. This encodes CASSVWPNTEAFF. This chain joins TRBV6-1 and TRBJ1-1; D gene uncertain. CDR1 is MNHNS, CDR2 SASEGT, per germline. The CDR3 is 13 amino acids. The ends were cut back, 4 bases at V and 1 base at J, with 7 bases in the middle.

The chain uses TRBV9 and TRBJ2-1; 7 positions agree with TRBD2. The V gene end was trimmed by 0 bases and the J gene end by 6 bases; junction bases not matched to a gene: 6. Germline CDR1 SGDLS, CDR2 YYNGEE. The CDR3 runs to 15 residues. Here the CDR3 reads CASSVGVGGVNEQFF. The CDR3, as DNA: TGTGCCAGCAGCGTAGGGGTGGGAGGGGTCAATGAGCAGTTCTTC.

Only a few counts were recorded for this clone. V gene TRBV9 combines with J gene TRBJ1-1, with TRBD1 matching over 10 bases. The CDR3 totals 17 residues. V lost 2 bases and J lost 4; bases outside the gene matches: 11. Germline CDR1 reads SGDLS; CDR2 reads YYNGEE. The CDR3 DNA is TGTGCCAGCAGCGTCCGTCCGACAGGGGGCTTGGGCACTGAAGCTTTCTTT. Its translation: CASSVRPTGGLGTEAFF.

This clone was counted a few times. The gene calls are TRBV9 and TRBJ2-3; D may be TRBD1 (6 bases). CDR1 and CDR2 (germline): SGDLS, YYNGEE. Trimming stripped 0 bases from V and 0 bases from J, with 14 bases between. CDR3 length equals 17 residues. CDR3 nucleotides: TGTGCCAGCAGCGTAGTGGCGACAGGTCCTAGCACAGATACGCAGTATTTT. Protein product: CASSVVATGPSTDTQYF.

The chain has TRBV7-3 and TRBJ2-2, with D unresolved. V dropped 5 bases and J dropped 4 bases, with 11 bases sitting between them. From germline, CDR1 is SGHTA and CDR2 FQGTGA. This CDR3 contains 14 residues. The CDR3: CASSPLGATGELFF. The CDR3 nucleotides read TGTGCCAGCAGCCCCCTAGGAGCCACCGGGGAGCTGTTTTTT.

The genes are TRBV7-9 and TRBJ2-7; a weak D match, TRBD1 (6 bases). V was clipped by 2 bases and J by 3 bases, with 8 bases between them. The CDR3 runs to 13 residues. CDR1 is SEHNR and CDR2 is FQNEAQ in the germline V gene (reference sequence). CDR3 in DNA: TGTGCCAGCAGCTTAAGGGGGAGCTACGAGCAGTACTTC. Protein product: CASSLRGSYEQYF.

The rearrangement uses TRBV19 and TRBJ2-6, with D possibly TRBD2 on 5 matching bases. The CDR3 runs to 16 residues. Germline CDR1 is LNHDA and CDR2 is SQIVND (reference sequence). The ends were cut back, 1 base at V and 2 bases at J, with 9 bases in the middle. The CDR3 region has the DNA TGTGCCAGTAGTATAGTTGGAGGAACTGGGGCCAACGTCCTGACTTTC. Amino acids: CASSIVGGTGANVLTF.

The chain joins TRBV28 to TRBJ2-1, with TRBD2 matching over 10 bases. The CDR3 length is 15 residues. CDR1 and CDR2 from the germline V gene are MDHEN and SYDVKM. With V trimmed by 5 bases and J by 9 bases, 10 bases remained unmatched. The CDR3 loop reads CASSPSGRATSEQFF. The CDR3 DNA follows: TGTGCCAGCAGTCCGAGCGGGAGGGCCACAAGTGAGCAGTTCTTC.

J is TRBJ2-1 and V is TRBV19; D might be TRBD1 or TRBD2, each matching 5 bases. V was trimmed by 6 bases and J by 7 bases, leaving 13 bases between them. The CDR3 length is 13 residues. CDR1 is LNHDA and CDR2 is SQIVND in the germline V gene (reference sequence). CDR3 sequence reads: CASRRDGLNEQFF. The CDR3, as DNA: TGTGCCAGTAGACGGGACGGTTTAAATGAGCAGTTCTTC.

The rearrangement links TRBV6-5 to TRBJ1-1, with D perhaps matching TRBD1 (6 bases). Trimming took 5 bases from V and 0 from J, leaving 7 bases between them. The CDR3 is made up of 13 amino acids. Germline-derived CDR1 and CDR2 are MNHEY and SVGAGI. CDR3 residues: CASSRTVNTEAFF. Here the CDR3 DNA reads TGTGCCAGCAGTCGGACAGTGAACACTGAAGCTTTCTTT.